One T cell receptor beta chain is described in this entry. These data come from a study of control samples from healthy donors and cancer patients. Per the germline V gene, CDR1 is SGHRS and CDR2 is YFSETQ. This CDR3 contains 16 residues. Trimming shortened V by 0 bases and J by 4 bases, and 16 bases separated the two germline ends. Clones were read by immunoSEQ multiplex PCR, and TCRdb kept only the in-frame ones, dropping some. The data contain over 70,000 clones, around 90% of them singletons. The chain employs TRBV5-1 and TRBJ2-5; D possibly corresponds to TRBD1 (5 bases). This clonotype was obtained from a woman aged 55-70 years in good health. The sample comprised blood. The CDR3 coding sequence is TGCGCCAGCAGCTTGGGGTCTAGGGAAAGGGGAGAGACCCAGTACTTC. Its translation is CASSLGSRERGETQYF.